This T cell receptor beta chain came from a study of cytomegalovirus exposure and HLA in healthy donors listed by TCRdb under 2017. Study-level background: According to an earlier analysis of 587 of the donors, about 179 million T cells yielded roughly 100 million unique TCR beta sequences and around 300 Gb of sequence data. An early release covering 550 to 650 HLA-typed donors comprised 250 to 350 gigabases of sequencing data and 85 million to 100 million unique TCR sequences. The genetic ancestry cluster associated with self-reported Caucasian donors included about 81% of the 300 to 400 genotyped donors. The study aimed to test whether signatures of past pathogen exposure could be identified by cataloging public T cell receptors. The T cell repertoires of 666 subjects were profiled by immunosequencing and related to cytomegalovirus serostatus. A separate validation cohort of roughly 120 different subjects was used in addition to the roughly 640-subject first cohort. The study combined high-throughput TCR immunosequencing, statistical association of individual TCRs with disease status, and machine learning to predict cytomegalovirus infection status. A later analysis re-analyzed previously published TCR beta repertoires from roughly 690 donors and added high-resolution HLA genotyping to study TCR occurrence patterns. In the later analysis, no new phenotypic data were used to find candidate immune exposures; instead, reliance was placed on TCR beta sequences and their occurrence across donors. To decide whether each TCR beta V gene segment behaved as functional or pseudogenic, an earlier analysis of some 600 of the donors relied on high-throughput TCR beta sequencing. Donor age, sex, ethnicity and CMV serostatus were collected together with the repertoire data. A later genetic analysis took genome-wide SNP genotypes for about 65% of the 666 donors and used that subset as a discovery cohort. All discovery cohort repertoires had been generated using a single sequencing platform. Both class I and class II loci were covered by HLA typing, at four-digit resolution. Typing coverage varied by locus: 629-630 donors for A, B, C, DRB1 and DQB1; more than 500 for DQA1; nearly 610 for DPA1; fewer than 480 for DPB1. Four or five DR-DQ haplotypes were handled as single units for association and clustering, since linkage in the cohort was strong. Among about 400 genotyped donors of the cohort, an average of roughly 230,000 unique TCR beta nucleotide sequences was sequenced per donor, of which 15% to 20% were non-productive.

V lost 0 bases and J lost 2 bases, and the count of bases not matched to a germline gene is 3. The cysteine opens and the phenylalanine closes a CDR3 of 16 amino acids. CDR3 DNA only is kept here, 48 bases in frame from base 1. The germline V gene supplies CDR1 SGDLS and CDR2 YYNGEE. General study outcomes and caveats: Some IMGT-functional V segments, including TRBV6-2 and TRBV6-3, could not be distinguished by the 87-base-pair reads and were therefore excluded. Broadly in line with IMGT annotations, most TCR beta V segments showed up in productive rearrangements about 87% or about 30% of the time in an earlier analysis of several hundred of the donors. At a false discovery rate of 0.05, a later analysis linked around 17,000 TCR beta sequences to specific HLA alleles. Because counts were too low, seventeen rarely observed V segments, including chromosome 9 orphons, were excluded from the earlier analysis of under 650 of the donors. Three of the identified cytomegalovirus-associated TCR beta chains were confirmed in vitro to be specific for cytomegalovirus antigens. Most CMV-associated TCR beta chains appeared to be HLA-restricted in a later analysis, and the HLA associations seemed to be driven largely by CMV exposure. In the study, some 160 TCR beta chains were listed as associated with cytomegalovirus. Presence/absence analyses assumed roughly uniform sequencing depth across donors, an assumption that may not hold. The authors suggested that the approach could potentially be generalized to other disease states and immunological phenotypes. The only immune exposure information available for the cohort was CMV serostatus. A cluster of highly shared sequence variants was judged likely to be a technical artifact of the sequencing pipeline. Linkage disequilibrium might explain the correlated functional status among segregating V segments, but an unknown experimental factor could not be excluded. A later analysis found that TCR association rates varied across HLA loci, with DRB1 alleles showing the most associated TCRs and HLA-C alleles the fewest. Cytomegalovirus status was reported to be diagnosed by the classifier with high specificity and sensitivity in both the original and validation cohorts. Assigning TCR associations to individual alleles was difficult when HLA alleles, especially DR and DQ, strongly co-occurred. HLA typing was unavailable for some donors at each locus, so association tests used only the typed subset. V-gene and J-gene trimming of TCR beta chains was associated with a missense DCLRE1C variant in a later genetic analysis, and the association was replicated in an independent cohort. Most TCR sequences were seen in very few donors, while some public TCRs were found in many individuals. In this cohort, only TCR beta chains were sequenced, and detectable features were limited by the absence of alpha or paired-chain data. In a later genetic analysis, fewer N-insertions in productive TCRs were reported among donors in an Asian-associated ancestry cluster than the approximately 710-donor mean. A later analysis found that HLA-associated TCR beta chains were more clonally expanded and had lower generation probabilities than equally common non-associated chains. A further reported finding was that TCR beta sequences accurately predicted the HLA-A and HLA-B alleles for most subjects in the first cohort. Several of the top co-occurrence clusters appeared to be linked to parvovirus B19, influenza, CMV and Epstein-Barr virus, according to a later analysis.

As to this clone: The specificity of this receptor is unknown.

In total, roughly 670 healthy bone marrow donors made up the cohort. All cohort members were sampled while nominally healthy, although unrecorded immune exposures were likely present. The donor tested CMV seropositive, placing the donor among the 250 to 350 seropositive members of the cohort. Each donor provided a peripheral blood sample, and peripheral blood mononuclear cells were used for TCR beta sequencing. Genomic DNA was extracted from the blood cell samples with the Qiagen DNeasy Blood Extraction Kit. The library was built by means of the immunoSEQ multiplex PCR assay. For the multiplex PCR, a mixture combining 60 forward primers for TCR Vbeta segments and 13 reverse primers for TCR Jbeta segments was used. The CDR3 region of rearranged TCR beta genes was amplified from genomic DNA by a multiplex PCR assay. The amplified TCR beta libraries were sequenced on the Illumina HiSeq System as 87-base-pair reads. Turning to the authors' computational methods: In a later analysis, some 80 million unique TCR beta chains were counted across the approximately 620 repertoires, and about 9.9 million of these chains were shared by at least two donors. A nearest-neighbor algorithm error-corrected the raw reads and collapsed the reads into unique sequences, merging closely related sequences to remove PCR and sequencing errors. To assign V, D and J gene segments, CDR3 sequences were aligned to IMGT reference sequences. Each retained sequence needed at least a six-nucleotide match to both a V gene segment and a J gene segment. A rearrangement counted as productive if the CDR3 had no stop codons and remained in frame with V and J, and every other rearrangement counted as non-productive. Following IMGT convention, CDR3 was defined as the stretch from the second conserved V-encoded cysteine up to the conserved J-encoded phenylalanine. In an earlier analysis of around 540 of the donors, sequences lacking an unambiguous match to a single V gene segment were excluded. An earlier analysis of under 750 of the donors called V segments functional above 56.7% productive rearrangements and segregating when the between-donor standard deviation exceeded 5%. To diagnose cytomegalovirus status from the catalog of TCR beta chain sequences, a statistical classification framework was built. In a later analysis, TCR nucleotide sequences were compared against IMGT/GENE-DB human TR gene sequences so that V and J genes could be assigned. A later analysis assigned CDR3 sequences and most-parsimonious VDJ recombination scenarios with the TCRdist pipeline. A later analysis defined each TCR beta chain by its CDR3 amino acid sequence plus V-gene family, and excluded reads lacking a unique V-gene family. A later analysis removed 500 to 600 highly shared, low-generation-probability nucleotide sequences to deal with suspected cross-contamination and a sequencing artifact. A later analysis calculated a clonal expansion index for each public chain from normalized within-repertoire ranks of inferred template counts. A later analysis computed generation probabilities with a VDJ recombination model fitted to out-of-frame rearrangements, and checked the results against IGoR. Hypergeometric tests were used in a later analysis to score TCR-TCR, TCR-HLA and TCR-CMV co-occurrence, with a repertoire-size bias correction applied to the TCR pairs. False discovery rates were estimated in a later analysis by permuting HLA or CMV assignments 20 times. In a later analysis, co-occurring TCRs were grouped using DBSCAN, and TCRdist sequence similarity was added for clustering within HLA-allele-positive subsets. Repertoires with fewer than 30,000 or more than 120,000 public chains were left out of co-occurrence clustering, as were several repertoires with anomalous nucleotide sharing. The table was pulled from immuneACCESS by TCRdb, which kept in-frame rearrangements only. Such tables lose some clones; where checked, under half of the loss comes from unresolved V genes, and the rest has no known cause. Clone size and the V and J calls come from that table; the DNA yielded D and trimming. In this sample's table one finds about 210,000 clones. The top ten clones comprise 0.75% to 1% of the sample.

The clonotype comes from a woman aged 25 to 39 in good health and CMV-seropositive. The sequenced sample consisted of PBMCs. The chain is made from TRBV9 and TRBJ2-5; 11 of the junction bases match TRBD2. The DNA is as follows: TGTGCCAGCAGCGTAGCGGGACTAGCGGATCAAGAGACCCAGTACTTC. Its translation reads: CASSVAGLADQETQYF.